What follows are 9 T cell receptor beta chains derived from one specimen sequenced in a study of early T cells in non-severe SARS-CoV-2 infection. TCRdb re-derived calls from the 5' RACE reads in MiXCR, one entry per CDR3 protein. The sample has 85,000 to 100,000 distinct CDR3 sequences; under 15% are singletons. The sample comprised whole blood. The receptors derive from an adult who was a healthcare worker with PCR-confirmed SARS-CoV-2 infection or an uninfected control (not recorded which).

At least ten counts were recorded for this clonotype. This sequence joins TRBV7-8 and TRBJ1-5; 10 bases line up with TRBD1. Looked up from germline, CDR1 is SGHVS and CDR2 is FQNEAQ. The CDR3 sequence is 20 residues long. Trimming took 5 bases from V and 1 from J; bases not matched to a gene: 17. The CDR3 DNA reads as TGTGCCAGCAGCCACCCTGCCCGGGACAGGGGAATTTGGAGCAATCAGCCCCAGCATTTT. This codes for CASSHPARDRGIWSNQPQHF.

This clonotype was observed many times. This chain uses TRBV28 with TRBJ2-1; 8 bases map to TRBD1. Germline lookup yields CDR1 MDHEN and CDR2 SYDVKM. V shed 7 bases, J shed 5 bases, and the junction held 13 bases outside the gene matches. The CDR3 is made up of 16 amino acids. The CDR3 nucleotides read TGTGCCAGCACCCCGACGAGGGCGGGACAGGACAATGAGCAGTTCTTC. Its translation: CASTPTRAGQDNEQFF.

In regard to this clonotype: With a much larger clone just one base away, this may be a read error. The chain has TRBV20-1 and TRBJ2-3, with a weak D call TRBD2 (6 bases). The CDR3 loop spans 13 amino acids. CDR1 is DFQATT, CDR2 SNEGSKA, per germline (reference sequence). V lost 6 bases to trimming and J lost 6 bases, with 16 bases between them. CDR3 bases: TGCAGTGCCGTGTACCGGGACTCCGATACGCAGTATTTT. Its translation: CSAVYRDSDTQYF.

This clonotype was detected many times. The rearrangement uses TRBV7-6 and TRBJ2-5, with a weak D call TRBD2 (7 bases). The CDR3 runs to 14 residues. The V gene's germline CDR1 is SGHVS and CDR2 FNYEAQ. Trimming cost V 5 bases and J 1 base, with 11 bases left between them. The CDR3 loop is CASSPAGAQETQYF. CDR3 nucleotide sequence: TGTGCCAGCAGCCCGGCGGGGGCCCAAGAGACCCAGTACTTC.

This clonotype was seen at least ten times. DNA of the CDR3: TGTGCCAGCAGCCTTACCGGGACAGGGAGTAACTATGGCTACACCTTC. Amino acid sequence: CASSLTGTGSNYGYTF. The J gene is TRBJ1-2, the V gene TRBV14; 9 bases line up with TRBD1. The germline V gene has CDR1 SGHDN and CDR2 FVKESK. The CDR3 is 16 residues long. Trimming took 4 bases from V and 1 from J; bases not matched to a gene: 7.

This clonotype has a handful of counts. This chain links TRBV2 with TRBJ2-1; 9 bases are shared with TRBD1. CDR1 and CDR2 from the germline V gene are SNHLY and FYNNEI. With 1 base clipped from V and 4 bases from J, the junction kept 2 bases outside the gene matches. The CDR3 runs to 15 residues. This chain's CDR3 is CASSEDRGLYNEQFF. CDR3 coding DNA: TGTGCCAGCAGTGAAGACAGGGGGCTTTACAATGAGCAGTTCTTC.

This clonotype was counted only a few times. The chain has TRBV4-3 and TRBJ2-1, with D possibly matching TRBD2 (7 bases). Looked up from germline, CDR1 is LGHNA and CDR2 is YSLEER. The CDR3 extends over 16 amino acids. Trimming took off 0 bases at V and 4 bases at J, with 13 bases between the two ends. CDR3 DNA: TGCGCCAGCAGCCAAGATCCCGCGGGGGCATACAATGAGCAGTTCTTC. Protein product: CASSQDPAGAYNEQFF.

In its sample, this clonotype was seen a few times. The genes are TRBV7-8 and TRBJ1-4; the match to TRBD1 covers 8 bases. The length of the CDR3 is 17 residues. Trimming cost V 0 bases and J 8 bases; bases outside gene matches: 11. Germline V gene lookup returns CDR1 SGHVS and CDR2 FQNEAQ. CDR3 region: CASSLALFRGRKEKLFF. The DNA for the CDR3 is TGTGCCAGCAGCTTAGCCCTTTTCAGGGGGCGGAAAGAAAAACTGTTTTTT.

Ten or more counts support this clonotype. CDR3 loop: CSARVRGPGANVLTF. CDR3 DNA sequence: TGCAGTGCTAGGGTTAGGGGTCCCGGGGCCAACGTCCTGACTTTC. The chain carries TRBV20-1 and TRBJ2-6; possible D gene TRBD1, 5 bases. CDR3 size: 15 residues. Looked up from germline, CDR1 is DFQATT and CDR2 is SNEGSKA (reference sequence). The V gene lost 3 bases and the J gene lost 4 bases, with 13 bases spanning the gap.